This T cell receptor beta chain was observed in a study of blood T cells in healthy people across ages. V lost 2 bases, J lost 4 bases, and 5 bases lay in between. The CDR3 extends over 13 amino acids. Germline assignment: CDR1 SGHAT and CDR2 FQNNGV. This clonotype was found a few times. Its target is not known. Notes on the study in general: Estimated diversity that came from one million T cells was considered an underestimate.

With a J-beta primer mix and a sample-barcoded 5' primer, a second PCR ran about 7 to 12 cycles. The template-switch adaptor was a 5' adaptor with 12 random nucleotides. It tagged each cDNA molecule. TCRdb re-called the 5' RACE reads through MiXCR, storing one row per CDR3 protein. The table records around 900,000 distinct CDR3 sequences, about 30% of them present only once. Sequenced sample: blood. This TCR came from a woman older than 75 in good health. The V gene is TRBV11-2, the J gene TRBJ2-2; D ambiguous. The CDR3 here is CASSLLITGELFF. CDR3 sequence (DNA): TGTGCCAGCAGCTTATTGATCACCGGGGAGCTGTTTTTT.